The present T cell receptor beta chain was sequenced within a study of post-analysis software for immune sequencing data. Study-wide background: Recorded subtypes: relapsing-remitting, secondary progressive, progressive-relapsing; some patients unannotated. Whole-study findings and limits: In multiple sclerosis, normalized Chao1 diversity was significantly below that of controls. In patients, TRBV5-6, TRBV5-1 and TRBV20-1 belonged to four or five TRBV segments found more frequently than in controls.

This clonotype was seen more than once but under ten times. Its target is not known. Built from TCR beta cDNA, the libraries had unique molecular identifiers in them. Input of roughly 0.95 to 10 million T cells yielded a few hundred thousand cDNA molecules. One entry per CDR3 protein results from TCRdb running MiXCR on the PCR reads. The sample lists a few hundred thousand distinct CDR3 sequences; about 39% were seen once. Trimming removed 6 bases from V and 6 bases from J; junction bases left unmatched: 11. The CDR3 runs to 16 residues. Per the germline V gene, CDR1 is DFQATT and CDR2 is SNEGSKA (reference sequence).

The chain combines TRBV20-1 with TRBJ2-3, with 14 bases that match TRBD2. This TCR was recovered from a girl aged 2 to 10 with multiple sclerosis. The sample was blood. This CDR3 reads CSATKTSGRARDTQYF. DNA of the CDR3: TGCAGTGCAACAAAGACTAGCGGGAGGGCCAGGGATACGCAGTATTTT.